The sequence of this TCR beta chain was determined in a study of shared clonotypes between healthy human individuals. Concerning this clone itself: What it binds is not known.

Assay execution proceeded at the deep level. Replicate sorted-subset PCRs were loaded with 150 to 250 ng DNA, 30,000 or so T cell genomes. This table comes from immunoSEQ multiplex PCR, and its TCRdb copy is limited to in-frame clones, with some not included. The sample holds about 2.3 million clones; more than 80% are singletons and the top ten take 0.35% to 0.45%. V shed 1 base and J 6 bases; nucleotides not matched to a gene: 3. Germline CDR1 GTSNPN, CDR2 SVGIG (reference sequence). The CDR3 has 13 amino acids. Splitting of CD4+ cells produced CD45RA+ naive and CD45RA-negative memory subsets. Findings of the study overall: The diversity represented, both genetic and in exposure history, was limited by few donors.

This chain links TRBV30 with TRBJ1-2; TRBD1 aligns across 9 bases. Sequenced input: naive CD4+ T cells from PBMCs. Subset here: CD45RA+ positively selected. This sequence originates from a young man in good health. Some clones in this sample may be carry-over from other donors' samples. CDR3 nucleotide sequence: TGTGCCTGGAGTGCCGGACAGGGGAATGGCTACACCTTC. As protein: CAWSAGQGNGYTF.